The sequence of this T cell receptor beta chain was determined in a study of blood T cell repertoires in COVID-19. This clone has a count of ten or more. V lost 4 bases to trimming and J lost 9 bases, with 7 bases between them. Germline CDR1 and CDR2: MNHEY and SVGAGI. This CDR3 contains 12 residues. Method: immunoSEQ multiplex PCR; TCRdb's copy keeps in-frame clones and lacks some. Of about 400,000 clones in the sample, 88% were seen once. The chain uses TRBV6-5 and TRBJ1-6; D is undetermined. The source is a woman in her 40s with acute COVID-19. Sequences were obtained from PBMCs or T cells enriched from blood (not recorded which). The CDR3 loop is CASSFYGSPLHF. In DNA form, the CDR3 reads TGTGCCAGCAGTTTTTACGGTTCACCCCTCCACTTT.